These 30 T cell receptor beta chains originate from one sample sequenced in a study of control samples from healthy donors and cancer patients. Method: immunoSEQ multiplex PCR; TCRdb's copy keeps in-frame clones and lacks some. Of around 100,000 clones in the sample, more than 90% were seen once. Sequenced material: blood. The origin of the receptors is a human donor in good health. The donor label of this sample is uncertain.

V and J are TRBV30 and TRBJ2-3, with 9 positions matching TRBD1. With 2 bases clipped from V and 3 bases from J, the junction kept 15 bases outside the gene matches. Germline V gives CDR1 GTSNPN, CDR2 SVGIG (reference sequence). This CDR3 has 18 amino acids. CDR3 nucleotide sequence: TGTGCCTGGAGTAAGGGGAGGTTGGGACAGGGTAGTACAGATACGCAGTATTTT. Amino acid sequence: CAWSKGRLGQGSTDTQYF.

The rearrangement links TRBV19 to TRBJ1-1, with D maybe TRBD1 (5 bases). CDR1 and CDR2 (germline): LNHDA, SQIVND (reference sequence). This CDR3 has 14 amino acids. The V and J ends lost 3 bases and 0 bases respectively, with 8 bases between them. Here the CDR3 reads CASSIKGLNTEAFF. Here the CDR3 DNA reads TGTGCCAGTAGTATCAAGGGGTTGAACACTGAAGCTTTCTTT.

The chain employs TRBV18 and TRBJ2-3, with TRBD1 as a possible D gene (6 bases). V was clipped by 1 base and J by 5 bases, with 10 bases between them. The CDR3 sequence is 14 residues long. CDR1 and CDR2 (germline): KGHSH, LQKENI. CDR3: CASSPLSGEDTQYF. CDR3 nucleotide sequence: TGTGCCAGCTCACCACTATCAGGGGAAGATACGCAGTATTTT. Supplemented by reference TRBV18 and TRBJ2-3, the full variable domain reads NAGVMQNPRHLVRRRGQEARLRCSPMKGHSHVYWYRQLPEEGLKFMVYLQKENIIDESGMPKERFSAEFPKEGPSILRIQQVVRGDSAAYFCASSPLSGEDTQYFGPGTRLTVL.

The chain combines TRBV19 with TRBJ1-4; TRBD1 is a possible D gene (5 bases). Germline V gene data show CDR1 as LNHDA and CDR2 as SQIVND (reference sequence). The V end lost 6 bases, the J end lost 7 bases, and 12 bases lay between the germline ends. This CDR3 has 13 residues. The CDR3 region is CASSRGQGEKLFF. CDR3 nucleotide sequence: TGTGCCAGTAGCCGCGGCCAGGGTGAAAAACTGTTTTTT.

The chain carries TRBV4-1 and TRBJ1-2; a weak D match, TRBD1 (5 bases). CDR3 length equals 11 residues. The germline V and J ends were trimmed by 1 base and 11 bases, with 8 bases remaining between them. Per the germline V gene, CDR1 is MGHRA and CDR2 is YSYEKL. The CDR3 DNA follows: TGCGCCAGCAGCCAAGTCGGGACGTACACCTTC. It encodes CASSQVGTYTF.

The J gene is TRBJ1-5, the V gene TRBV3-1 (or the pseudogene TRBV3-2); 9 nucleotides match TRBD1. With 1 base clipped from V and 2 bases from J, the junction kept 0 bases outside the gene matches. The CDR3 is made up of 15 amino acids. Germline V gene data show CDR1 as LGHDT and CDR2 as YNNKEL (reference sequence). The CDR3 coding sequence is TGTGCCAGCAGCCAAGGGGACAGGGGCAATCAGCCCCAGCATTTT. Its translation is CASSQGDRGNQPQHF.

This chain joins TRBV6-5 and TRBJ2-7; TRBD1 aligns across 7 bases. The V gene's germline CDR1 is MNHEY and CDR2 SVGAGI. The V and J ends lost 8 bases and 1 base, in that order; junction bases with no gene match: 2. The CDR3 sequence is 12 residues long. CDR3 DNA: TGTGCCAGCCGGGACAGTTCCTACGAGCAGTACTTC. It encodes CASRDSSYEQYF.

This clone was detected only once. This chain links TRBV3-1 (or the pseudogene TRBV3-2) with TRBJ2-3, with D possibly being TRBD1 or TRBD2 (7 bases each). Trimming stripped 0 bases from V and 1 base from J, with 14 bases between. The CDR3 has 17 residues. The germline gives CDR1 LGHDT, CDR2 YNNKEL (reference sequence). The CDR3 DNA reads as TGTGCCAGCAGCCAAGATCTACCAGGGGGGGGCACAGATACGCAGTATTTT. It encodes CASSQDLPGGGTDTQYF.

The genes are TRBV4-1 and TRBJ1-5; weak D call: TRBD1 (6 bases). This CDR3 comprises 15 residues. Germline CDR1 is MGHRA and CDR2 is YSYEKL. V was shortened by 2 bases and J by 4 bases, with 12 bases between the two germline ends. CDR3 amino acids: CASSQQTGKNQPQHF. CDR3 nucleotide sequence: TGCGCCAGCAGCCAACAAACAGGGAAGAATCAGCCCCAGCATTTT.

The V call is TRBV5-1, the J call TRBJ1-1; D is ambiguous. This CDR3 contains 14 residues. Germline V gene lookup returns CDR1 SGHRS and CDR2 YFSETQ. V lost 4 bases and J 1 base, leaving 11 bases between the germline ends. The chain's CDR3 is CASSPPERNTEAFF. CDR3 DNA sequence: TGCGCCAGCAGCCCACCGGAAAGGAACACTGAAGCTTTCTTT.

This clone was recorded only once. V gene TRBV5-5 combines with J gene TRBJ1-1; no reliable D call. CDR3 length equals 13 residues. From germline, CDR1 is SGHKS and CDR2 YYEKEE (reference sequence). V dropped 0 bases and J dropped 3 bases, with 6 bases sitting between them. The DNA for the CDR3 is TGTGCCAGCAGCTTGGGCCAGGACACTGAAGCTTTCTTT. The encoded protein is CASSLGQDTEAFF.

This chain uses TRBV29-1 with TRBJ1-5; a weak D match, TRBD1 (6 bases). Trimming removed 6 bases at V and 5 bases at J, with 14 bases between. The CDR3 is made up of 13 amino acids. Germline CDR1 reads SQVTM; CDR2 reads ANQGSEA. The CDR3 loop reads CSVDEGGDQPQHF. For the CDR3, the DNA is TGCAGCGTGGACGAGGGGGGCGATCAGCCCCAGCATTTT.

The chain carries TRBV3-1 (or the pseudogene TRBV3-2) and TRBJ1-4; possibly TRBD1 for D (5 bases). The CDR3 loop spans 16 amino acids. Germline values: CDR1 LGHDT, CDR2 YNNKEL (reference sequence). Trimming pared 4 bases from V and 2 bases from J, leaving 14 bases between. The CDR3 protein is CASSLGTPWTNEKLFF. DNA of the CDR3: TGTGCCAGCAGCCTAGGGACTCCATGGACTAATGAAAAACTGTTTTTT.

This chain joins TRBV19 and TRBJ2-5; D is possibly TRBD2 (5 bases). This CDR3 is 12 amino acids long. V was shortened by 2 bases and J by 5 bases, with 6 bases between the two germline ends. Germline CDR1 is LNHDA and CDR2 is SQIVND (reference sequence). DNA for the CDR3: TGTGCCAGTAGTATACGCGGGGAGACCCAGTACTTC. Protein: CASSIRGETQYF.

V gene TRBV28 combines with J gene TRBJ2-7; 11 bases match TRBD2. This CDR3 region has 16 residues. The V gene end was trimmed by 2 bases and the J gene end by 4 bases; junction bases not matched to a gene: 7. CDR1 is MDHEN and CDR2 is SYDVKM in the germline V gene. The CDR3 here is CASSLTWLAGGYEQYF. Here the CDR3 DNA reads TGTGCCAGCAGTTTAACGTGGCTAGCGGGGGGATACGAGCAGTACTTC.

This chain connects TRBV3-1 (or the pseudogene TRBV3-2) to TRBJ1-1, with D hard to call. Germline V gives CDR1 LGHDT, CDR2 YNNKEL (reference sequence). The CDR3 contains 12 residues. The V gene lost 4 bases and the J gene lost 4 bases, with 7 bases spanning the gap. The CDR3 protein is CASSRFSTEAFF. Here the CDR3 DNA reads TGTGCCAGCAGCCGATTTAGCACTGAAGCTTTCTTT.

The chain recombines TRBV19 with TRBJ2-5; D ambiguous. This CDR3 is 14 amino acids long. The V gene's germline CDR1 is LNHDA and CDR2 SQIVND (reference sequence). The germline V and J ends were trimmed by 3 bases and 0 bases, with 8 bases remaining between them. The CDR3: CASSITHNQETQYF. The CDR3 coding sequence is TGTGCCAGTAGTATCACGCATAACCAAGAGACCCAGTACTTC.

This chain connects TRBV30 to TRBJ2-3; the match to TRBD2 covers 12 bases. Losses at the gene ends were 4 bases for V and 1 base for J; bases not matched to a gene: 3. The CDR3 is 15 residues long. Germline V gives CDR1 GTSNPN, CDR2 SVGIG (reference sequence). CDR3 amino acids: CAWTLAGGRTDTQYF. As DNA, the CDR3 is TGTGCCTGGACACTAGCGGGGGGCCGCACAGATACGCAGTATTTT. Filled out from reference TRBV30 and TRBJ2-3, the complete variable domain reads SQTIHQWPATLVQPVGSPLSLECTVEGTSNPNLYWYRQAAGRGLQLLFYSVGIGQISSEVPQNLSASRPQDRQFILSSKKLLLSDSGFYLCAWTLAGGRTDTQYFGPGTRLTVL.

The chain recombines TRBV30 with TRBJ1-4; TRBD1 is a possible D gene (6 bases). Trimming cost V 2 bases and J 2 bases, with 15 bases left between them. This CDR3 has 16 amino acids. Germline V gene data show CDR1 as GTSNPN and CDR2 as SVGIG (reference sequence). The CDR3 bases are TGTGCCTGGAGTAGTGGATCAGGGGTTACTAATGAAAAACTGTTTTTT. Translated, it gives CAWSSGSGVTNEKLFF.

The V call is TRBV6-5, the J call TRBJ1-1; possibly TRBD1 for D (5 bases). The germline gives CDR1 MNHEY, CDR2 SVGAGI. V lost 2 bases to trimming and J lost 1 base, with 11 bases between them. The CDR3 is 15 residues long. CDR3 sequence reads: CASSYVYGGNTEAFF. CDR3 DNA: TGTGCCAGCAGTTACGTTTACGGGGGGAACACTGAAGCTTTCTTT.

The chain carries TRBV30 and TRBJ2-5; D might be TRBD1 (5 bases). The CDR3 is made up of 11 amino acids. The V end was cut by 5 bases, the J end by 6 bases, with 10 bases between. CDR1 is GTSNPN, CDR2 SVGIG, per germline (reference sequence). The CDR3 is CAWSGLKTQYF. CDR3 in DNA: TGTGCCTGGTCAGGGTTAAAGACCCAGTACTTC.

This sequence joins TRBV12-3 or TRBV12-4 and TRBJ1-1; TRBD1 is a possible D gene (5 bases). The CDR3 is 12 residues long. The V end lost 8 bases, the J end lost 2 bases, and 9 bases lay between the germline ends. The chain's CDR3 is CASRQGNTEAFF. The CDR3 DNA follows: TGTGCCAGCCGGCAGGGTAACACTGAAGCTTTCTTT.

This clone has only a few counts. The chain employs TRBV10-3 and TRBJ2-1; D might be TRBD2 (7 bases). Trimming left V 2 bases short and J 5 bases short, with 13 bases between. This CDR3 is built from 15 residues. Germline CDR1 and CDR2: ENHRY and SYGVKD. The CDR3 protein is CAISEGGRGNNEQFF. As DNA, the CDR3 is TGTGCCATCAGTGAGGGGGGGAGGGGGAACAATGAGCAGTTCTTC.

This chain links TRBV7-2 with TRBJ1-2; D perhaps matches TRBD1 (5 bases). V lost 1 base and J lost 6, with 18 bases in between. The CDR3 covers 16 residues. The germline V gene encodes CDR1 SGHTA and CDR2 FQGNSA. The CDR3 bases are TGTGCCAGCAGCTTAGATTTTTTCCAAGGGGAAAATGGCTACACCTTC. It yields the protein CASSLDFFQGENGYTF.

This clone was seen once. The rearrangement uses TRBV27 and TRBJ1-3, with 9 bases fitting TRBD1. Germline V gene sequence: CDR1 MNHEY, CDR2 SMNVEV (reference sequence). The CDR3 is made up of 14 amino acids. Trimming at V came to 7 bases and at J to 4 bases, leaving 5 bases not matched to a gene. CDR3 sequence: CASKLQGAGNTIYF. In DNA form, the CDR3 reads TGTGCCAGCAAGTTACAGGGGGCCGGAAACACCATATATTTT.

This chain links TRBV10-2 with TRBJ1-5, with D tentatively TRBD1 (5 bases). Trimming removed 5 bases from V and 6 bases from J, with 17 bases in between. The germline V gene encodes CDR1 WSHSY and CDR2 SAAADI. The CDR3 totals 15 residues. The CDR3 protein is CASSPRQNVGQPQHF. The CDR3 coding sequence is TGCGCCAGCAGTCCCCGACAGAATGTGGGTCAGCCCCAGCATTTT.

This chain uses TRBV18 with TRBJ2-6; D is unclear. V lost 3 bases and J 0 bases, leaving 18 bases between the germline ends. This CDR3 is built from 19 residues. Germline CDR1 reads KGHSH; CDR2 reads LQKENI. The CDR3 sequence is CASSPLAVGRNSGANVLTF. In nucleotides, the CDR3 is TGTGCCAGCTCACCTTTGGCAGTGGGCCGGAACTCTGGGGCCAACGTCCTGACTTTC.

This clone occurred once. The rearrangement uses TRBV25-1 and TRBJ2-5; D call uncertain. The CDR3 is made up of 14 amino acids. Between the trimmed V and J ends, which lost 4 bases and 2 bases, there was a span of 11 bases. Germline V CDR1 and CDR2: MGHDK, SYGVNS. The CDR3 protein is CASSGEQTQETQYF. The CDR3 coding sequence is TGTGCCAGCAGTGGAGAACAGACTCAAGAGACCCAGTACTTC.

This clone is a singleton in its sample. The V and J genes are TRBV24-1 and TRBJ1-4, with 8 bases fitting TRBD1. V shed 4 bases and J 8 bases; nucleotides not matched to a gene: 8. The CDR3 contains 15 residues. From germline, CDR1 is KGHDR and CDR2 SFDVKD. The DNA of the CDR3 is TGTGCCACCAGTGACCCTGGACAGGGTGACGAAAAACTGTTTTTT. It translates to CATSDPGQGDEKLFF.

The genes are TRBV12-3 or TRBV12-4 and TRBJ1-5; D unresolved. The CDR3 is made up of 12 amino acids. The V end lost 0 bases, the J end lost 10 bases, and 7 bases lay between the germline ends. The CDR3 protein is CASSLASRPQHF. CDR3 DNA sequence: TGTGCCAGCAGTTTAGCGAGCCGCCCCCAGCATTTT.